The TCR beta chain described here comes from a study of control samples from healthy donors and cancer patients (dated by TCRdb to the early 2020s). The library came from the immunoSEQ multiplex PCR assay. TCRdb took this table from immuneACCESS and kept in-frame rearrangements with V and J called. Such tables lack part of the clones; where checked against another copy, unresolved V genes explain under half of the gap, and the rest is unexplained. This sample has 350,000 to 450,000 clones in its table, and 75% to 95% of those were observed once. Roughly 6.4% of the sample comes from the top ten. Worth noting for this clone: Its specific antigen is unknown. It has no much larger one-base neighbor in the sample; base qualities were not kept.

The CDR3 contains 14 residues, cysteine and phenylalanine counted. Only the CDR3 DNA is retained, 42 bases long and in frame from the first base. The germline V gene gives CDR1 as SGHRS and CDR2 as YFSETQ. V loses 4 bases at its end and J loses 4 bases; junction bases beyond the gene matches: 3. The clonotype comes from a man aged 40-55 years with head and neck cancer. The sequencing input was PBMCs. This receptor chain uses TRBV5-1 and TRBJ1-5; the junction holds 9 bases that match TRBD1. The CDR3 amino acid sequence is: CASSAGTGNQPQHF. The DNA sequence is as follows: TGCGCCAGCAGCGCAGGGACAGGGAATCAGCCCCAGCATTTT. This CDR3, with the reference TRBV5-1 and TRBJ1-5 proteins standing in past its ends, gives the full variable domain KAGVTQTPRYLIKTRGQQVTLSCSPISGHRSVSWYQQTPGQGLQFLFEYFSETQRNKGNFPGRFSGRQFSNSRSEMNVSTLELGDSALYLCASSAGTGNQPQHFGDGTRLSIL.